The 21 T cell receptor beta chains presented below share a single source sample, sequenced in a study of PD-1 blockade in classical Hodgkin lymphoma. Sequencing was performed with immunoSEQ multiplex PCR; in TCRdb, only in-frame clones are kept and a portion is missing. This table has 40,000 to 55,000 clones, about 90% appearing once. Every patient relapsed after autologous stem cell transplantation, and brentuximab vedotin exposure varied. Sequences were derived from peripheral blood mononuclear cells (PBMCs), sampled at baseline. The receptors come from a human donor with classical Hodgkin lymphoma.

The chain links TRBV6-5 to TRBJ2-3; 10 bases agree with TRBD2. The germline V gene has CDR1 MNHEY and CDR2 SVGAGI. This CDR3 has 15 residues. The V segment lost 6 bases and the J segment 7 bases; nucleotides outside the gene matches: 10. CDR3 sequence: CASSPEAGGPHTQYF. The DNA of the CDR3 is TGTGCCAGCAGCCCAGAAGCGGGAGGGCCTCATACGCAGTATTTT.

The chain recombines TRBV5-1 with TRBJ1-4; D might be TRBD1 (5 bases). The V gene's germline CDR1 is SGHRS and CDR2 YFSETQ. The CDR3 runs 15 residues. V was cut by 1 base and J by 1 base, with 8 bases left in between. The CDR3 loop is CASSLNGGTNEKLFF. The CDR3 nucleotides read TGCGCCAGCAGCTTGAATGGGGGAACTAATGAAAAACTGTTTTTT.

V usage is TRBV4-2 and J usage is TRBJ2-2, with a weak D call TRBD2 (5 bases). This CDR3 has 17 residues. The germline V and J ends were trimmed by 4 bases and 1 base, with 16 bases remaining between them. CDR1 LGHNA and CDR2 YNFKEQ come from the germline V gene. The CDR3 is CASSPSVGGLNTGELFF. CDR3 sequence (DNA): TGTGCCAGCAGCCCCTCAGTAGGCGGACTGAACACCGGGGAGCTGTTTTTT.

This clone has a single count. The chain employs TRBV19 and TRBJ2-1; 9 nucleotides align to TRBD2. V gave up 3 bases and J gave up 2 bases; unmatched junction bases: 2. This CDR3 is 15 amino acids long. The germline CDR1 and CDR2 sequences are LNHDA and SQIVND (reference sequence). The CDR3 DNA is TGTGCCAGTAGTATCTCTAGCGGGACCTACAATGAGCAGTTCTTC. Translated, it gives CASSISSGTYNEQFF.

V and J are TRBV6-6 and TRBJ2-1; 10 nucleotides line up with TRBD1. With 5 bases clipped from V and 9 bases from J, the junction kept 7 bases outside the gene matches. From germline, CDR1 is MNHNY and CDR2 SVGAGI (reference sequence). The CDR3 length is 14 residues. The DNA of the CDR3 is TGTGCCAGCAGTCGCCGGGACAGGGGATTTGAGCAGTTCTTC. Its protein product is CASSRRDRGFEQFF.

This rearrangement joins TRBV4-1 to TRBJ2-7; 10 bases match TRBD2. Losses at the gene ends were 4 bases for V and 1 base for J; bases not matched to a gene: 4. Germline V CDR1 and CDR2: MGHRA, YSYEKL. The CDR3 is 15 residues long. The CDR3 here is CASSRSSGSSYEQYF. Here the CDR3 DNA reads TGCGCCAGCAGCCGGTCTAGCGGGAGTTCCTACGAGCAGTACTTC.

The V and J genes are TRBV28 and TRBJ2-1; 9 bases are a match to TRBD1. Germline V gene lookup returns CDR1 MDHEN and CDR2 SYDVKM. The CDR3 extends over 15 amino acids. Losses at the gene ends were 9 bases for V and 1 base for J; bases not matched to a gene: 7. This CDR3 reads CASKETGGSYNEQFF. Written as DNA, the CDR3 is TGTGCCAGTAAGGAGACAGGGGGATCCTACAATGAGCAGTTCTTC.

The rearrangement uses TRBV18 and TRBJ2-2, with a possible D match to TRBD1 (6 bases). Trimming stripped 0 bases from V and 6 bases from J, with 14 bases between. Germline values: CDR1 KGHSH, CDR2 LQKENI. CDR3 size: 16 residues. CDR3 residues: CASSPPGRGGSGELFF. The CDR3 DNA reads TGTGCCAGCTCACCACCGGGCAGGGGTGGATCCGGGGAGCTGTTTTTT.

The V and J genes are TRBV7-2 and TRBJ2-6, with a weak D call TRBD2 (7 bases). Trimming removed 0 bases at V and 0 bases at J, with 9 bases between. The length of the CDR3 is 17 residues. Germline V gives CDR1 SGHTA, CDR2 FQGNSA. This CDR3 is CASSLARGGSGANVLTF. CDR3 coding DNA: TGTGCCAGCAGCTTAGCGAGGGGGGGCTCTGGGGCCAACGTCCTGACTTTC.

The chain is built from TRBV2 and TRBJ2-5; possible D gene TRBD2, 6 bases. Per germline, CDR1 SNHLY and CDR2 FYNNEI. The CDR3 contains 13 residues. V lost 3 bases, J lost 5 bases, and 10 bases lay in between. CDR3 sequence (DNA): TGTGCCAGCAGTGAGCCTCGGGGGGAGACCCAGTACTTC. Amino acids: CASSEPRGETQYF.

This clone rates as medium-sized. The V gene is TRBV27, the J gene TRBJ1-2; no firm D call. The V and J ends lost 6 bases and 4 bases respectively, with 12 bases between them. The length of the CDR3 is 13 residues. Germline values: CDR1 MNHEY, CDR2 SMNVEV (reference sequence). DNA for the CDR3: TGTGCCAGCAGCCCGGCGGGTATCTATGGCTACACCTTC. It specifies CASSPAGIYGYTF.

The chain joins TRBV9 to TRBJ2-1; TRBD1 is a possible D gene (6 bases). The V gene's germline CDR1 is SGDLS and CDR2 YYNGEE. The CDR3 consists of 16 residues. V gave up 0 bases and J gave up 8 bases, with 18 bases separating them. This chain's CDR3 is CASSVEGDLPKYEQFF. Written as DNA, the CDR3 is TGTGCCAGCAGCGTAGAGGGGGACCTCCCTAAATATGAGCAGTTCTTC.

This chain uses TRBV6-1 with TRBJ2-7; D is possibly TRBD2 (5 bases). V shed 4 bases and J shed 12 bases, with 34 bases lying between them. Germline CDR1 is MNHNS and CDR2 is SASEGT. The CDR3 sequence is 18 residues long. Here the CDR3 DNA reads TGTGCCAGCAGTGGACCTAGCAATGGTTTCGGGTGGGTATTGGGTGTGTACTTC. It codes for CASSGPSNGFGWVLGVYF.

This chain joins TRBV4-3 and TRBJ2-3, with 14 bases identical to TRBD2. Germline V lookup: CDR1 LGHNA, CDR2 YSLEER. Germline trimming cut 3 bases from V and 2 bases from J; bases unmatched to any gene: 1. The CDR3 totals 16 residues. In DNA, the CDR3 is TGCGCCAGCAGCCAGGGACTAGCGGGGGTCACAGATACGCAGTATTTT. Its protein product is CASSQGLAGVTDTQYF.

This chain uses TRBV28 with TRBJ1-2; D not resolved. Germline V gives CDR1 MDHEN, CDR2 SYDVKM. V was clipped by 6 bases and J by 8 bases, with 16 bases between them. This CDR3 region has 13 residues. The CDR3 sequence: CASRLSTGVGYTF. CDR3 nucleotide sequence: TGTGCCAGCAGGTTAAGCACCGGGGTCGGCTACACCTTC.

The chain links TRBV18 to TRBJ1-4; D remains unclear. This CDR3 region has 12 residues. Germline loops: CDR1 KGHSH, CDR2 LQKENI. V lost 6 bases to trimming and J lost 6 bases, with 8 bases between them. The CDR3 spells CASSPTDEKLFF. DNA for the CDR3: TGTGCCAGCTCCCCTACGGATGAAAAACTGTTTTTT.

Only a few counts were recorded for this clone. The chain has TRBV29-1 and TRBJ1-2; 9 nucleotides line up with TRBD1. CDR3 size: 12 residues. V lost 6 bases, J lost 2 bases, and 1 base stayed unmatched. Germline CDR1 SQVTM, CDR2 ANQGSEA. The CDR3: CSVTGGNYGYTF. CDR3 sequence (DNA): TGCAGCGTGACAGGGGGGAACTATGGCTACACCTTC.

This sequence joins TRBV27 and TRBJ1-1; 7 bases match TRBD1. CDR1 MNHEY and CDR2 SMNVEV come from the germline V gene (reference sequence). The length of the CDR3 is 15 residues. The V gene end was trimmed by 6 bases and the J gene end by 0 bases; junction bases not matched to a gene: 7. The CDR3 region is CASRVTGALNTEAFF. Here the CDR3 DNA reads TGTGCCAGCAGAGTTACAGGGGCTTTGAACACTGAAGCTTTCTTT.

This chain's CDR3 is CSATTGGNQETQYF. CDR3 sequence (DNA): TGCAGCGCAACGACAGGGGGGAACCAAGAGACCCAGTACTTC. V is TRBV29-1 and J is TRBJ2-5; 9 bases map to TRBD1. CDR3 size: 14 residues. Germline-derived CDR1 and CDR2 are SQVTM and ANQGSEA. Unmatched junction bases numbered 6, after V lost 7 bases and J lost 0 bases.

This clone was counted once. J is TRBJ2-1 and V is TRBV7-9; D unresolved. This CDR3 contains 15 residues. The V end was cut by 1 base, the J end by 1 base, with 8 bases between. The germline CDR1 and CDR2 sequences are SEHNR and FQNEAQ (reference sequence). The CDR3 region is CASSLGGVSYNEQFF. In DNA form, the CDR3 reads TGTGCCAGCAGCTTAGGGGGTGTTTCCTACAATGAGCAGTTCTTC.

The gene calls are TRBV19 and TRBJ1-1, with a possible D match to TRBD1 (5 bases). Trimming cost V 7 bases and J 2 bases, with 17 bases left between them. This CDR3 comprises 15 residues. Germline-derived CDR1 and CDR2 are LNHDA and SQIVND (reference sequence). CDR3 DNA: TGTGCCAGTACCTACCATGCAGGGAGTAACACTGAAGCTTTCTTT. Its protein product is CASTYHAGSNTEAFF.